The 3 T cell receptor beta chains listed next were all sequenced from one sample in a study of cytomegalovirus exposure and HLA in healthy donors. Primers: 60 Vbeta forward and 13 Jbeta reverse. The method was immunoSEQ multiplex PCR; TCRdb's version includes in-frame clones alone and lacks a portion of them. The sample yields more than 140,000 clones, almost 80% seen once. The source material was PBMCs. All receptors derive from a male donor in good health and CMV-seronegative.

This clone was recorded only once. This rearrangement joins TRBV19 to TRBJ2-4, with TRBD1 matching over 7 bases. The germline V gene has CDR1 LNHDA and CDR2 SQIVND (reference sequence). The CDR3 covers 17 residues. V trimming: 6 bases; J trimming: 0 bases; junction bases outside the gene matches: 11. Here the CDR3 reads CASRNPGQSQAKNIQYF. CDR3 nucleotide sequence: TGTGCCAGTAGGAACCCGGGACAGAGCCAAGCCAAAAACATTCAGTACTTC. The variable domain in full, completed from reference TRBV19 and TRBJ2-4, reads DGGITQSPKYLFRKEGQNVTLSCEQNLNHDAMYWYRQDPGQGLRLIYYSQIVNDFQKGDIAEGYSVSREKKESFPLTVTSAQKNPTAFYLCASRNPGQSQAKNIQYFGAGTRLSVL.

The gene calls are TRBV5-1 and TRBJ2-7; possible D gene TRBD2, 6 bases. There are 13 residues in the CDR3. V was trimmed by 1 base and J by 5 bases, leaving 10 bases between them. Germline assignment: CDR1 SGHRS and CDR2 YFSETQ. CDR3 amino acids: CASSLSAGNEQYF. The CDR3, as DNA: TGCGCCAGCAGCTTGTCGGCGGGAAACGAGCAGTACTTC.

The chain has TRBV5-4 and TRBJ2-1; 11 bases match TRBD2. With 4 bases clipped from V and 6 bases from J, the junction kept 9 bases outside the gene matches. This CDR3 region has 16 residues. Germline V gene data show CDR1 as SGHNT and CDR2 as YYREEE (reference sequence). CDR3 amino acids: CASSQGSGRALNEQFF. DNA of the CDR3: TGTGCCAGCAGCCAAGGTAGCGGGAGGGCCCTCAATGAGCAGTTCTTC.